The 14 T cell receptor beta chains presented below share a single source sample, sequenced in a study of blood T cell repertoires in COVID-19. Assay used: immunoSEQ multiplex PCR; TCRdb lists only in-frame clones, some missing. The table includes under 300,000 clones, 80% to 90% detected once. The source material was PBMCs or T cells enriched from blood (not recorded which). The origin of the receptors is a woman between 50 and 59 years old who had recovered from COVID-19.

The chain recombines TRBV27 with TRBJ2-1, with D possibly being TRBD1 (5 bases). This CDR3 region has 15 residues. CDR1 is MNHEY, CDR2 SMNVEV, per germline (reference sequence). V dropped 5 bases and J dropped 4 bases, with 15 bases sitting between them. CDR3 sequence (DNA): TGTGCCAGCAGTGGCCCAGGGTTCCCATACAATGAGCAGTTCTTC. It yields the protein CASSGPGFPYNEQFF.

This clone was picked up one time. The chain uses TRBV7-8 and TRBJ2-2; D is possibly TRBD2 (6 bases). Germline V gene lookup returns CDR1 SGHVS and CDR2 FQNEAQ. The CDR3 has 14 residues. V was shortened by 0 bases and J by 5 bases, with 7 bases between the two germline ends. This chain's CDR3 is CASSLAGTTGELFF. The CDR3 nucleotides read TGTGCCAGCAGCTTAGCCGGGACTACCGGGGAGCTGTTTTTT.

The gene calls are TRBV28 and TRBJ1-5; TRBD1 might be the D (5 bases). Germline assignment: CDR1 MDHEN and CDR2 SYDVKM. The CDR3 runs to 15 residues. Trimming cost V 7 bases and J 4 bases, with 17 bases left between them. This CDR3 is CASTLPQAENQPQHF. CDR3 sequence (DNA): TGTGCCAGCACCCTGCCACAGGCCGAAAATCAGCCCCAGCATTTT.

The rearrangement uses TRBV5-1 and TRBJ2-3; 13 bases are a match to TRBD2. CDR3 length equals 19 residues. V shed 4 bases, J shed 1 base, and the junction held 12 bases outside the gene matches. Germline V gene lookup returns CDR1 SGHRS and CDR2 YFSETQ. The CDR3 sequence: CASSLRPTSGRQGTDTQYF. The CDR3 DNA follows: TGCGCCAGCAGCCTAAGGCCGACTAGCGGGAGGCAAGGCACAGATACGCAGTATTTT. Complete variable domain (other parts from reference TRBV5-1 and TRBJ2-3): KAGVTQTPRYLIKTRGQQVTLSCSPISGHRSVSWYQQTPGQGLQFLFEYFSETQRNKGNFPGRFSGRQFSNSRSEMNVSTLELGDSALYLCASSLRPTSGRQGTDTQYFGPGTRLTVL.

This clone was picked up one time. V usage is TRBV28 and J usage is TRBJ1-2; a weak D match, TRBD1 (5 bases). In germline, CDR1 is MDHEN, CDR2 SYDVKM. The CDR3 contains 14 residues. Trimming removed 3 bases from V and 8 bases from J, with 16 bases in between. CDR3 coding DNA: TGTGCCAGCAGTTTGCGGGGACCCCCGCGGGGCTACACCTTC. The encoded protein is CASSLRGPPRGYTF.

V is TRBV6-1 and J is TRBJ1-6; 8 bases are shared with TRBD1. V shed 4 bases, J shed 7 bases, and the junction held 15 bases outside the gene matches. CDR3 length: 18 amino acids. The germline CDR1 and CDR2 sequences are MNHNS and SASEGT. CDR3 sequence reads: CASSVSGTGGRRNSPLHF. The CDR3 DNA sequence: TGTGCCAGCAGTGTGTCCGGGACAGGAGGGAGGAGGAATTCACCCCTCCACTTT.

The J gene is TRBJ1-6, the V gene TRBV10-3; 9 nucleotides line up with TRBD1. This CDR3 is built from 15 residues. CDR1 and CDR2 from the germline V gene are ENHRY and SYGVKD. The V segment lost 7 bases and the J segment 8 bases; nucleotides outside the gene matches: 9. The CDR3 protein is CAIKPTGGVDSPLHF. The CDR3 bases are TGTGCCATCAAACCCACAGGGGGCGTAGATTCACCCCTCCACTTT.

This clone was observed many times. The chain is built from TRBV2 and TRBJ2-4; 9 nucleotides line up with TRBD1. From germline, CDR1 is SNHLY and CDR2 FYNNEI. V lost 8 bases to trimming and J lost 15 bases; unmatched junction nucleotides: 5. The CDR3 covers 10 residues. The CDR3 loop is CASGGQGPYF. The CDR3 DNA reads as TGTGCCAGCGGGGGACAGGGACCGTACTTC.

The chain joins TRBV28 to TRBJ2-7, with 7 bases identical to TRBD1. The germline V gene encodes CDR1 MDHEN and CDR2 SYDVKM. This CDR3 region has 14 residues. V gave up 6 bases and J gave up 2 bases; unmatched junction bases: 7. The DNA of the CDR3 is TGTGCCAGCAGACCTGGGACAGTTCCCTACGAGCAGTACTTC. It codes for CASRPGTVPYEQYF.

The J gene is TRBJ1-1, the V gene TRBV24-1; the match to TRBD1 covers 8 bases. This CDR3 comprises 16 residues. The V gene's germline CDR1 is KGHDR and CDR2 SFDVKD. V trimming: 5 bases; J trimming: 1 base; junction bases outside the gene matches: 8. CDR3 in amino acids: CATSGGGQEKNTEAFF. For the CDR3, the DNA is TGTGCCACCAGTGGTGGGGGACAGGAGAAGAACACTGAAGCTTTCTTT.

This clone was seen a few times. The genes are TRBV19 and TRBJ1-3; 8 bases agree with TRBD1. The V segment lost 5 bases and the J segment 0 bases; nucleotides outside the gene matches: 6. CDR3 size: 16 residues. Germline V CDR1 and CDR2: LNHDA, SQIVND (reference sequence). The chain's CDR3 is CASSPRTGISGNTIYF. CDR3 bases: TGTGCCAGTAGTCCCCGGACAGGGATCTCTGGAAACACCATATATTTT.

CDR3 DNA sequence: TGTGCCAGCAGCTTAGGATCAGGGACACTGAATTCACCCCTCCACTTT. This codes for CASSLGSGTLNSPLHF. This sequence joins TRBV7-2 and TRBJ1-6, with a weak D call TRBD1 (6 bases). CDR1 and CDR2 from the germline V gene are SGHTA and FQGNSA. The CDR3 runs to 16 residues. V shed 1 base and J shed 7 bases, with 14 bases lying between them.

This clone was detected only once. This chain links TRBV19 with TRBJ2-7; TRBD1 matches at 12 bases. V was clipped by 4 bases and J by 5 bases; unmatched bases: 18. CDR3 length equals 19 residues. Germline V lookup: CDR1 LNHDA, CDR2 SQIVND (reference sequence). The CDR3 DNA is TGTGCCAGTAGTACTCCCCTCAAGATTACGGGACAGGGGGCAAACGAGCAGTACTTC. It translates to CASSTPLKITGQGANEQYF.

This clone was seen a handful of times. This rearrangement joins TRBV7-9 to TRBJ1-1, with TRBD1 identical over 7 bases. The CDR3 consists of 19 residues. The trim removed 7 bases at V and 0 bases at J, leaving 20 bases unmatched. CDR1 is SEHNR and CDR2 is FQNEAQ in the germline V gene (reference sequence). Here the CDR3 DNA reads TGTGCCAGCACCCTGGGACCTTGGACAGGAGCCTCGATGAACACTGAAGCTTTCTTT. Residues: CASTLGPWTGASMNTEAFF.